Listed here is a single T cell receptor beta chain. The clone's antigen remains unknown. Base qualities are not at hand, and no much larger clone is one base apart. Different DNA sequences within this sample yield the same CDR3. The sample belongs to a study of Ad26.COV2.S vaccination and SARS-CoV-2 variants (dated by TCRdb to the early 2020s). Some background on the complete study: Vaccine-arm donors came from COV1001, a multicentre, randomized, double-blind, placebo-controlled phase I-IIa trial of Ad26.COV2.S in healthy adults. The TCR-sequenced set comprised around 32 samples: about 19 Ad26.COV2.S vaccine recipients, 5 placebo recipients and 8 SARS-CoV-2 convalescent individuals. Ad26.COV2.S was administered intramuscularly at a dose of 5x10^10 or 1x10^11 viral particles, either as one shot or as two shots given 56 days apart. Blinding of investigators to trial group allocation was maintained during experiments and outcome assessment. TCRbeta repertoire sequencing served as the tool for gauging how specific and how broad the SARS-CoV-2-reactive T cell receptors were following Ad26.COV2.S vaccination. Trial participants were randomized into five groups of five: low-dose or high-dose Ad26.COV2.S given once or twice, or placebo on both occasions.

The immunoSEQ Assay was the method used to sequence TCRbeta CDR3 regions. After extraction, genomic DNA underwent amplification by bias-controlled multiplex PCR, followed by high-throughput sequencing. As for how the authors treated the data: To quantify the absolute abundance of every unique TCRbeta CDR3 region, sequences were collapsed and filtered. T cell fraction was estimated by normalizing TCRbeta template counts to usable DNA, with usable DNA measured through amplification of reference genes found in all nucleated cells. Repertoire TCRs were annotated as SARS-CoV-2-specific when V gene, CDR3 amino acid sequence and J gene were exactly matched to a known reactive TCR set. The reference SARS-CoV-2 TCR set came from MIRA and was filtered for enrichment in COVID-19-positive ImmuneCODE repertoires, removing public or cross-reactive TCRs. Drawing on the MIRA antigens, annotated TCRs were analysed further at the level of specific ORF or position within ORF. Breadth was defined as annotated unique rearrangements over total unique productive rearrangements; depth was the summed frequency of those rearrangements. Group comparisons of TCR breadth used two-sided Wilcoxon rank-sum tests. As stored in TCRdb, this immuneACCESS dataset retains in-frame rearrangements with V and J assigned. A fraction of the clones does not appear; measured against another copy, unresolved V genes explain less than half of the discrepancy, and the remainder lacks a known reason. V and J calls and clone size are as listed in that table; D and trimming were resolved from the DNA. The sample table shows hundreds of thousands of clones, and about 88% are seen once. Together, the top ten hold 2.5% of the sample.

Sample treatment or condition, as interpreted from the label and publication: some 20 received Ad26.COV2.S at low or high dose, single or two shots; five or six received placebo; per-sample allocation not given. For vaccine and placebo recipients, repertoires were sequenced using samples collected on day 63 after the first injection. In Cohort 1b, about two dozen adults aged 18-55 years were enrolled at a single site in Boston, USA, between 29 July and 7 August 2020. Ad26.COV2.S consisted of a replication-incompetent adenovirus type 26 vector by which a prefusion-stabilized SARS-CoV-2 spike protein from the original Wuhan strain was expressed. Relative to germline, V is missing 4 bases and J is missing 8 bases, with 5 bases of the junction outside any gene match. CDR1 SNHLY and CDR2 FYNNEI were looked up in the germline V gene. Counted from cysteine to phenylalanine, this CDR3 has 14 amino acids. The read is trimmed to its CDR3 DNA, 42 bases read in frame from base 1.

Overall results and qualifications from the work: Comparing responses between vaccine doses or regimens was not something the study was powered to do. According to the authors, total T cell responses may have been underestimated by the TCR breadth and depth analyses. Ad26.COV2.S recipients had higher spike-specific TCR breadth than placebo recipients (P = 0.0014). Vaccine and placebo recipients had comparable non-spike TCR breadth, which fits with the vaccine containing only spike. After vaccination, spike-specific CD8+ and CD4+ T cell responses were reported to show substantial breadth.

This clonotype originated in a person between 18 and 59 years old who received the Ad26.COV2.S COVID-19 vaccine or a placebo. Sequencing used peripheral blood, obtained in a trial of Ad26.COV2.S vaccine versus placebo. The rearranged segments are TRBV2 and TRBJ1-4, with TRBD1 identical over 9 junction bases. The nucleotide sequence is TGTGCCAGCAGTGCAGGGACAGGGAACGAAAAACTGTTTTTT. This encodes CASSAGTGNEKLFF. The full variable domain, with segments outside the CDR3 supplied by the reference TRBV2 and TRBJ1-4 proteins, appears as EPEVTQTPSHQVTQMGQEVILRCVPISNHLYFYWYRQILGQKVEFLVSFYNNEISEKSEIFDDQFSVERPDGSNFTLKIRSTKLEDSAMYFCASSAGTGNEKLFFGSGTQLSVL.